These 2 T cell receptor beta chains originate from one sample sequenced in a study of T cells expressing NK-cell markers. TCRdb derives one entry per CDR3 protein from the 5' RACE reads, leaving out DNA. This sample lists roughly 420,000 distinct CDR3 sequences; its ten largest clones have 6% to 9.5%. Sample: blood T cells: a sorted CD56 or NKG2C T cell subset, CD4+ or CD8+ T cells, or bulk PBMC T cells (not recorded which). The receptors come from a woman between 18 and 75 years old in good health.

The gene calls are TRBV3-1 and TRBJ2-7; without DNA, the TCRdb call of TRBD2 cannot be checked. CDR1 is LGHDT, CDR2 YNNKEL, per germline (reference sequence). This CDR3 contains 16 residues. The CDR3 region is CASSRRTSGRASEQYF.

The chain is built from TRBV4-3 and TRBJ2-3. The CDR3 is 13 amino acids. Germline-derived CDR1 and CDR2 are LGHNA and YSLEER. CDR3 protein: CASSPSSTDTQYF.